This TCR beta chain was captured in a study of cytomegalovirus exposure and HLA in healthy donors. Study-level points and caveats: An ancestry cluster, one associated with Asian ancestry, reportedly showed fewer N-insertions than the approximately 670-donor mean in a later analysis.

The CDR3 runs to 15 residues. J gave up 4 bases and V 0 bases, and 4 bases lay outside the gene matches. From germline, CDR1 is SNHLY and CDR2 FYNNEI. To note about this clone: Its specificity is not known.

The PCR contained 60 Vbeta and 13 Jbeta primers. Sequencing used immunoSEQ multiplex PCR; TCRdb keeps in-frame clones, though not all of them. This table holds approximately 150,000 clones, 61% found once. The source is a male donor in good health and CMV-seronegative. The specimen was PBMCs. V is TRBV2 and J is TRBJ2-5; the match to TRBD1 covers 8 bases. In DNA, the CDR3 is TGTGCCAGCAGTGAAGCTTCCGGACAGGGAGAGACCCAGTACTTC. Its protein product is CASSEASGQGETQYF. Using reference TRBV2 and TRBJ2-5 for the parts outside the CDR3, the full variable domain is EPEVTQTPSHQVTQMGQEVILRCVPISNHLYFYWYRQILGQKVEFLVSFYNNEISEKSEIFDDQFSVERPDGSNFTLKIRSTKLEDSAMYFCASSEASGQGETQYFGPGTRLLVL.